These 5 T cell receptor beta chains share one sample of origin, sequenced in a study of identical twins. TCRdb called the 5' RACE reads again in MiXCR, with one record for every CDR3 protein. The top ten hold 3% of the sample, which has 250,000 or so distinct CDR3 sequences, about 8.5% seen once. These data were likewise used in another study, on yellow fever vaccine responses in identical twins.

Sequencing was done on a sample of CD8+ T cells sorted from blood. Receptors originate from a woman under 30 in good health.

This clonotype showed up just a few times. This chain joins TRBV25-1 and TRBJ2-1; D is ambiguous. Deletions cut 2 bases from V and 7 bases from J, with 9 bases between. The CDR3 has 13 residues. Germline V lookup: CDR1 MGHDK, CDR2 SYGVNS. For the CDR3, the DNA is TGTGCCAGCAGTGAAGGGTGGGCTAATGAGCAGTTCTTC. This sequence encodes CASSEGWANEQFF.

This clonotype was detected a few times. The CDR3, as DNA: TGTGCCAGCAGCGATCAAGGGGGAAGCTCCTACGAGCAGTACTTC. Its translation is CASSDQGGSSYEQYF. This chain joins TRBV6-1 and TRBJ2-7; a weak D match, TRBD1 (6 bases). The V and J ends lost 6 bases and 0 bases respectively, with 15 bases between them. Looked up from germline, CDR1 is MNHNS and CDR2 is SASEGT. This CDR3 is 15 amino acids long.

This sequence joins TRBV15 and TRBJ2-1; D is uncertain. Germline values: CDR1 LNHNV, CDR2 YYDKDF (reference sequence). This CDR3 region has 12 residues. The V gene lost 4 bases and the J gene lost 9 bases, with 10 bases spanning the gap. The CDR3 protein is CATSKVSGEQFF. For the CDR3, the DNA is TGTGCCACCAGCAAAGTTTCGGGTGAGCAGTTCTTC. Using reference TRBV15 and TRBJ2-1 for the parts outside the CDR3, the full variable domain is DAMVIQNPRYQVTQFGKPVTLSCSQTLNHNVMYWYQQKSSQAPKLLFHYYDKDFNNEADTPDNFQSRRPNTSFCFLDIRSPGLGDTAMYLCATSKVSGEQFFGPGTRLTVL.

At least ten counts were recorded for this clonotype. CDR3 in DNA: TGTGCCAGCAGTGGCACAGGACCCTACGAGCAGTACTTC. It translates to CASSGTGPYEQYF. This chain links TRBV6-1 with TRBJ2-7, with D possibly TRBD1 on 5 matching bases. V lost 4 bases to trimming and J lost 2 bases, with 9 bases between them. The CDR3 is 13 residues long. Germline CDR1 and CDR2: MNHNS and SASEGT.

The chain couples TRBV28 to TRBJ2-7; the D call may be TRBD1 or TRBD2 (5 bases each). This CDR3 is 14 amino acids long. CDR1 MDHEN and CDR2 SYDVKM come from the germline V gene. The V end lost 6 bases, the J end lost 2 bases, and 14 bases lay between the germline ends. CDR3 sequence reads: CASRDPGPAYEQYF. DNA for the CDR3: TGTGCCAGCAGAGACCCGGGACCCGCCTACGAGCAGTACTTC.